This section outlines one TCR beta chain sequence together with its context. The antigen is not known. PCR primers comprised 60 Vbeta and 13 Jbeta primers. Profiling relied on immunoSEQ multiplex PCR, and the TCRdb table lists in-frame clones only, not all of them. The repertoire holds approximately 160,000 clones, with 65% to 85% as singletons. The data were taken from a study of cytomegalovirus exposure and HLA in healthy donors. Study-wide results and limits: The likely explanation for a cluster of highly shared sequence variants was sequencing artifact. Indistinguishable V segments such as TRBV6-2 and TRBV6-3 were excluded. The study listed under 200 cytomegalovirus-associated TCR beta chains. With DRB1 most and HLA-C fewest, TCR association rates differed between HLA loci in a later analysis.

The V segment lost 0 bases and the J segment 5 bases; nucleotides outside the gene matches: 10. Germline CDR1 reads SGHAT; CDR2 reads FQNNGV. The CDR3 is 17 amino acids. The sequenced material came from PBMCs. The source is a woman between 45 and 65 years old in good health and CMV-seropositive. The chain is built from TRBV11-2 and TRBJ2-5; the match to TRBD2 covers 9 bases. The CDR3 protein is CASSLDLAGPRGETQYF. As DNA, the CDR3 is TGTGCCAGCAGCTTAGATCTAGCGGGGCCACGGGGGGAGACCCAGTACTTC.